This is a list of T cell receptor beta chains from one sample in a study of blood T cell repertoires in COVID-19. Libraries were prepared by immunoSEQ multiplex PCR; TCRdb keeps only in-frame clonotypes and omits some of them. The sample has roughly 420,000 clones, 88% seen once. The sequenced sample was PBMCs or T cells enriched from blood (not recorded which). Source of these receptors: a young woman with acute COVID-19. CDR3s include the opening cysteine and the closing phenylalanine or tryptophan. The D gene is left open where the match is weak. Expanded clones get a size class; other rows say once, few or many, or leave the size out.

j_gene	d_gene	v_gene	abundance	CDR3aa	CDR3nt
TRBJ1-4	.	TRBV27	.	CASSAHQLGDEKLFF	TGTGCCAGCAGTGCCCATCAGCTAGGGGATGAAAAACTGTTTTTT
TRBJ2-3	TRBD2	TRBV20-1	.	CSASAGEHTDTQYF	TGCAGTGCTAGTGCGGGGGAGCACACAGATACGCAGTATTTT
TRBJ1-1	.	TRBV11-2	.	CASSPDTEAFF	TGTGCCAGCAGCCCGGACACTGAAGCTTTCTTT
TRBJ2-4	.	TRBV10-1	once	CASRGNTGTPQYF	TGCGCCAGCAGGGGAAACACCGGGACACCTCAGTACTTC
TRBJ2-7	TRBD1	TRBV5-1	.	CASSLDRGSEQYF	TGCGCCAGCAGCTTGGACAGGGGGTCCGAGCAGTACTTC
TRBJ1-6	.	TRBV18	.	CASSPRGVAGSPLHF	TGTGCCAGCTCACCACGGGGGGTCGCCGGTTCACCCCTCCACTTT
TRBJ1-4	.	TRBV9	.	CASSQEGPPGELFF	TGTGCCAGCAGCCAAGAGGGCCCGCCAGGGGAACTGTTTTTT
TRBJ1-2	.	TRBV7-3	few	CASSLTGGEGSYTF	TGTGCCAGCAGCTTAACGGGCGGGGAAGGAAGTTACACCTTC
TRBJ1-5	TRBD1	TRBV5-5	.	CASSNQATGAGQPQHF	TGTGCCAGCAGTAACCAAGCTACAGGGGCTGGTCAGCCCCAGCATTTT
TRBJ1-2	.	TRBV19	.	CASMRQFSQLYGYTF	TGTGCCAGTATGAGACAGTTCAGTCAACTATATGGCTACACCTTC
TRBJ2-7	TRBD1	TRBV7-2	.	CASSLAPGTGIYEQYF	TGTGCCAGCAGCTTAGCACCCGGGACAGGCATCTACGAGCAGTACTTC
TRBJ1-3	TRBD1	TRBV15	.	CATSRDPRTGSGGNTIYF	TGTGCCACCAGCAGAGATCCGAGGACAGGGTCCGGAGGAAACACCATATATTTT
TRBJ1-1	TRBD1	TRBV5-1	.	CASSTRTGGTEAFF	TGCGCCAGCAGCACCAGGACAGGGGGGACTGAAGCTTTCTTT
TRBJ1-4	.	TRBV7-9	once	CASSSRLSRGTNEKLFF	TGTGCCAGCAGCTCCCGATTATCCCGAGGCACCAATGAAAAACTGTTTTTT
TRBJ2-7	TRBD1	TRBV4-3	.	CASSHHRDRGYYEQYF	TGCGCCAGCAGCCACCACCGGGACAGGGGATATTACGAGCAGTACTTC
TRBJ1-1	.	TRBV12-5	.	CASGLVLGGVITEAFF	TGTGCTAGTGGTTTGGTACTAGGGGGAGTTATCACTGAAGCTTTCTTT
TRBJ1-5	.	TRBV6-2/TRBV6-3	.	CASSYVGQNQPQHF	TGTGCCAGCAGTTACGTTGGACAGAATCAGCCCCAGCATTTT
TRBJ1-2	.	TRBV24-1	.	CATSGGLGYGYTF	TGTGCCACCAGTGGAGGGTTGGGCTATGGCTACACCTTC
TRBJ2-7	.	TRBV27	.	CASFYQHEQYF	TGTGCCAGCTTCTACCAACACGAGCAGTACTTC
TRBJ1-1	.	TRBV7-9	.	CASSLNAGTEAFF	TGTGCCAGCAGCTTAAATGCGGGCACTGAAGCTTTCTTT
TRBJ1-2	.	TRBV6-5	few	CASRKHAANYGYTF	TGTGCCAGCAGGAAACACGCTGCTAACTATGGCTACACCTTC
TRBJ2-2	TRBD1	TRBV2	once	CASSATGKDTGELFF	TGTGCCAGCAGTGCGACAGGGAAGGACACCGGGGAGCTGTTTTTT
TRBJ2-7	TRBD1	TRBV7-9	.	CASSLPLDRGEQYF	TGTGCCAGCAGCTTACCCTTAGACAGGGGCGAGCAGTACTTC
TRBJ2-3	.	TRBV27	.	CASSFWRGTTDTQYF	TGTGCCAGCAGTTTTTGGCGCGGAACCACAGATACGCAGTATTTT
TRBJ2-2	.	TRBV24-1	.	CATSDGGSGELFF	TGTGCCACCAGTGATGGGGGGTCCGGGGAGCTGTTTTTT
TRBJ2-1	TRBD1	TRBV15	.	CATSRRDSGYNEQFF	TGTGCCACCAGCAGACGGGACAGTGGATACAATGAGCAGTTCTTC
TRBJ1-2	TRBD1	TRBV5-1	.	CASSWGGQGAGYTF	TGCGCCAGCAGCTGGGGAGGACAGGGGGCTGGCTACACCTTC
TRBJ1-2	TRBD1	TRBV15	few	CAMEIGRDRGHGYTF	TGTGCCATGGAAATCGGGAGGGACAGGGGACATGGCTACACCTTC
TRBJ2-7	TRBD2	TRBV9	.	CASSQKVAGSSYEQYF	TGTGCCAGCAGCCAGAAGGTAGCGGGGAGCTCCTACGAGCAGTACTTC
TRBJ1-3	.	TRBV11-2	.	CASSLSYGRTGDTIYF	TGTGCCAGCAGCTTAAGTTACGGACGCACCGGGGACACCATATATTTT
TRBJ1-6	.	TRBV7-6	.	CASSPGLANSPLHF	TGTGCCAGCAGCCCGGGACTTGCTAATTCACCCCTCCACTTT
TRBJ1-5	.	TRBV15	.	CATGGVYSNQPQHF	TGTGCCACCGGGGGGGTTTATAGCAATCAGCCCCAGCATTTT
TRBJ1-1	TRBD1	TRBV12-5	.	CASGPGDRGLTEAFF	TGTGCTAGTGGTCCCGGGGACAGGGGGTTGACTGAAGCTTTCTTT
TRBJ1-1	.	TRBV11-1	.	CASSLVSAGLNTEAFF	TGTGCCAGCAGCTTAGTTTCGGCAGGGTTGAACACTGAAGCTTTCTTT
TRBJ2-5	TRBD2	TRBV5-1	.	CASSFRTSPEETQYF	TGCGCCAGCAGCTTTAGGACTAGCCCTGAAGAGACCCAGTACTTC
TRBJ2-1	TRBD1	TRBV18	.	CASSTRDLTGHNEQFF	TGTGCCAGCTCAACGAGGGATTTGACAGGGCACAATGAGCAGTTCTTC
TRBJ2-7	.	TRBV2	.	CASIRGGRNEQYF	TGTGCCAGCATAAGGGGGGGCAGGAACGAGCAGTACTTC
TRBJ1-5	TRBD1	TRBV2	.	CASSRDRDRNQPQHF	TGTGCCAGCAGTCGGGACAGAGACCGCAATCAGCCCCAGCATTTT
TRBJ1-5	TRBD1	TRBV19	.	CASSIAPPDRVNQPQHF	TGTGCCAGTAGTATAGCCCCCCCCGACAGGGTAAATCAGCCCCAGCATTTT
TRBJ1-4	.	TRBV5-1	once	CASSLAPATNEKLFF	TGCGCCAGCAGCTTGGCACCGGCAACTAATGAAAAACTGTTTTTT
TRBJ2-1	TRBD2	TRBV5-1	.	CASSPGLAGGNEQFF	TGCGCCAGCAGCCCTGGACTAGCGGGGGGGAATGAGCAGTTCTTC
TRBJ1-1	.	TRBV7-3	.	CASSVKGGGTEAFF	TGTGCCAGCAGCGTAAAGGGAGGAGGCACTGAAGCTTTCTTT
TRBJ1-2	TRBD1	TRBV5-1	.	CASSLDPYDREDYGYTF	TGCGCCAGCAGCCTGGACCCATATGACAGGGAAGACTATGGCTACACCTTC
TRBJ1-1	TRBD1	TRBV24-1	.	CATSETGDTEAFF	TGTGCCACCAGTGAGACAGGGGACACTGAAGCTTTCTTT